The subject of this entry is one TCR beta chain. Antigen specificity is unknown. As for treatment: around 19 received Ad26.COV2.S at low or high dose, single or two shots; roughly five received placebo; per-sample allocation not given. It was on day 63 after the first vaccine or placebo injection that samples were taken. This sample was taken from a study of Ad26.COV2.S vaccination and SARS-CoV-2 variants. Profiling relied on immunoSEQ multiplex PCR, and the TCRdb table lists in-frame clones only, not all of them. The sample lists 200,000 to 300,000 clones, around nine tenths occurring once. Study conclusions and caveats: Assessments of TCR breadth and depth may have underestimated the total T cell responses.

V lost 1 base and J 4 bases, leaving 14 bases between the germline ends. The germline V gene has CDR1 SGDLS and CDR2 YYNGEE. The CDR3 loop spans 16 amino acids. Specimen: peripheral blood, collected in a trial of Ad26.COV2.S vaccine versus placebo. The V gene is TRBV9, the J gene TRBJ2-2, with D unclear. This TCR derives from a person aged 18-65 years who received the Ad26.COV2.S COVID-19 vaccine or a placebo. CDR3 residues: CASSVKGGVGTGELFF. The CDR3 DNA follows: TGTGCCAGCAGCGTAAAGGGTGGGGTCGGCACCGGGGAGCTGTTTTTT. Using reference TRBV9 and TRBJ2-2 for the parts outside the CDR3, the full variable domain is DSGVTQTPKHLITATGQRVTLRCSPRSGDLSVYWYQQSLDQGLQFLIQYYNGEERAKGNILERFSAQQFPDLHSELNLSSLELGDSALYFCASSVKGGVGTGELFFGEGSRLTVL.